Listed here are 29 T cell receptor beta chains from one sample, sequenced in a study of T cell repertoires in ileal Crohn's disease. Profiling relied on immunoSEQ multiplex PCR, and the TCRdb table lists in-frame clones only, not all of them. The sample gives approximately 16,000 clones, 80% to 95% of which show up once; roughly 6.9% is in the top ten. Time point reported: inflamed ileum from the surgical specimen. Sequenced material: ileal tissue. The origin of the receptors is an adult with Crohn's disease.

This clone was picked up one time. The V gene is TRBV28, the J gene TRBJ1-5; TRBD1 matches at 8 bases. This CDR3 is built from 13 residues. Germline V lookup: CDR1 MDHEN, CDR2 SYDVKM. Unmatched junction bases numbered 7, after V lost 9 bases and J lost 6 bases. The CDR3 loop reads CASRKTGGQPQHF. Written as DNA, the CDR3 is TGTGCCAGTCGAAAAACAGGGGGTCAGCCCCAGCATTTT.

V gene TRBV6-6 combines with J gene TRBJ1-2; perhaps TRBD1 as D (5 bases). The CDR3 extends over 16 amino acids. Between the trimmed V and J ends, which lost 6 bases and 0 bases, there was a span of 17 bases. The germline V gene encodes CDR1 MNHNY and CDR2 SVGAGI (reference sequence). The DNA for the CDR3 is TGTGCCAGCAGATCTCGGGACTTGTCCCCTAACTATGGCTACACCTTC. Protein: CASRSRDLSPNYGYTF.

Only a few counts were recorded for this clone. CDR3 region: CASSSEDREINSPLHF. Written as DNA, the CDR3 is TGTGCCAGCAGCTCTGAGGACAGGGAGATTAATTCACCCCTCCACTTT. The V call is TRBV7-2, the J call TRBJ1-6; 8 bases are a match to TRBD1. In germline, CDR1 is SGHTA, CDR2 FQGNSA. The CDR3 has 16 amino acids. V lost 4 bases, J lost 6 bases, and 8 bases stayed unmatched.

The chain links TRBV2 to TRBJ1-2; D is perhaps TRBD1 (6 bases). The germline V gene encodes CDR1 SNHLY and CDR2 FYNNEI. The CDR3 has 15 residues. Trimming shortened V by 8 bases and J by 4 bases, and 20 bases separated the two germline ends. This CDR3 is CASSGGLGTAYGYTF. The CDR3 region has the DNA TGTGCCAGCTCGGGGGGCCTTGGGACGGCCTATGGCTACACCTTC. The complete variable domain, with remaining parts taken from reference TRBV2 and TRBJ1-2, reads EPEVTQTPSHQVTQMGQEVILRCVPISNHLYFYWYRQILGQKVEFLVSFYNNEISEKSEIFDDQFSVERPDGSNFTLKIRSTKLEDSAMYFCASSGGLGTAYGYTFGSGTRLTVV.

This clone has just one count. Here the CDR3 DNA reads TGTGCCTGGAGTAAGACCTCCTACGAGCAGTACTTC. Translation: CAWSKTSYEQYF. V gene TRBV30 combines with J gene TRBJ2-7; unclear D gene. The CDR3 has 12 residues. Between the trimmed V and J ends, which lost 2 bases and 0 bases, there was a span of 5 bases. Germline loops: CDR1 GTSNPN, CDR2 SVGIG (reference sequence).

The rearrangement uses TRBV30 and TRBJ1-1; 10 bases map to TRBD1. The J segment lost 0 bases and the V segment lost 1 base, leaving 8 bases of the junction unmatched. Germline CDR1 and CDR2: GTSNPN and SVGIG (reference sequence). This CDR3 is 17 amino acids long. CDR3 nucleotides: TGTGCCTGGAGTGCCCCGGGACAGGGGCCTTTGAACACTGAAGCTTTCTTT. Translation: CAWSAPGQGPLNTEAFF.

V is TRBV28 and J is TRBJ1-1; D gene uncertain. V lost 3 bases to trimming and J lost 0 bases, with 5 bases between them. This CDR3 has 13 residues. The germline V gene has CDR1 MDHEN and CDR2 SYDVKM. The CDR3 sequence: CASSFYMNTEAFF. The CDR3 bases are TGTGCCAGCAGTTTCTACATGAACACTGAAGCTTTCTTT.

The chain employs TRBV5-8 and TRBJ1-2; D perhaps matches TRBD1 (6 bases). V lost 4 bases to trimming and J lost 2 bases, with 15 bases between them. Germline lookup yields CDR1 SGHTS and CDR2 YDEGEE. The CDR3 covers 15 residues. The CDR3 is CASSPGVGANYGYTF. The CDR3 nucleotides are TGTGCCAGCAGCCCCGGGGTGGGGGCGAACTATGGCTACACCTTC.

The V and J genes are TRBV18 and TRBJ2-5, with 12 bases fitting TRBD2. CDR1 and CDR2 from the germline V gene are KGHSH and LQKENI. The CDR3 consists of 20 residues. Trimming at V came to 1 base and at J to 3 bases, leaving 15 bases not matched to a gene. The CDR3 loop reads CASSPLGPLAGGRAKETQYF. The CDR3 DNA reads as TGTGCCAGCTCACCACTGGGGCCACTAGCGGGGGGCCGCGCCAAAGAGACCCAGTACTTC.

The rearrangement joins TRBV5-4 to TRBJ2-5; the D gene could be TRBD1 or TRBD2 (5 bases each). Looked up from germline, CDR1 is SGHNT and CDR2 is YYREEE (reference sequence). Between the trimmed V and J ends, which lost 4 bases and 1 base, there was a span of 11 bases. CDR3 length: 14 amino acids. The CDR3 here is CASSPGASQETQYF. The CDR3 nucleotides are TGTGCCAGCAGCCCCGGGGCGTCCCAAGAGACCCAGTACTTC.

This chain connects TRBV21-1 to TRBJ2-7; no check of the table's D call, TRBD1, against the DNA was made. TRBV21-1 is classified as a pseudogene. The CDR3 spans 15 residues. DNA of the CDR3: TGTGCCAGCAGCAAAGAGCGACAGATCCCCTACGAGCAGTACTTC. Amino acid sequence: CASSKERQIPYEQYF.

The CDR3 is CASSLRQGGGTYNEQFF. The CDR3, as DNA: TGTGCCAGCAGTTTAAGGCAAGGTGGGGGGACCTACAATGAGCAGTTCTTC. The V and J genes are TRBV27 and TRBJ2-1; D might be TRBD2 (6 bases). The V gene lost 2 bases and the J gene lost 2 bases, with 16 bases spanning the gap. The germline CDR1 and CDR2 sequences are MNHEY and SMNVEV (reference sequence). There are 17 residues in the CDR3.

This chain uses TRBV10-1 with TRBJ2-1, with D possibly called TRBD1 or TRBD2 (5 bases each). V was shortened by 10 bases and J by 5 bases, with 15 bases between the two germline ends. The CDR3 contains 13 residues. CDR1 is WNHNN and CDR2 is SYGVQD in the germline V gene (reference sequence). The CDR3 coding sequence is TGCGCCACCTCCCGTGGGGGTAACAATGAGCAGTTCTTC. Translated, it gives CATSRGGNNEQFF.

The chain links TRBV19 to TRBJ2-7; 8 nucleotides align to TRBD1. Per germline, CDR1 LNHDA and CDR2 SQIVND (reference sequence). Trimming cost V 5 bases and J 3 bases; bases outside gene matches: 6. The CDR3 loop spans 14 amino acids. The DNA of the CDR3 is TGTGCCAGTAGTTGGACAGGGAACGACTACGAGCAGTACTTC. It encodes CASSWTGNDYEQYF.

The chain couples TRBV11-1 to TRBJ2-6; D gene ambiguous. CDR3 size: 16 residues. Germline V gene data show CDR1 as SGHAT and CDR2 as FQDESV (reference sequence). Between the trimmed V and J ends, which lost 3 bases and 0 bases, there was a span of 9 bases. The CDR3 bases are TGTGCCAGCAGCTTTAGACAAAGCTCTGGGGCCAACGTCCTGACTTTC. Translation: CASSFRQSSGANVLTF. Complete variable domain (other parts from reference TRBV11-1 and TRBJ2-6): EAEVAQSPRYKITEKSQAVAFWCDPISGHATLYWYRQILGQGPELLVQFQDESVVDDSQLPKDRFSAERLKGVDSTLKIQPAELGDSAMYLCASSFRQSSGANVLTFGAGSRLTVL.

DNA for the CDR3: TGTGCCACCAGCAGAGATGAGTCGTCCTACGAGCAGTACTTC. This translates into CATSRDESSYEQYF. The chain uses TRBV15 and TRBJ2-7; D remains ambiguous. In germline, CDR1 is LNHNV, CDR2 YYDKDF (reference sequence). This CDR3 spans 14 amino acids. Trimming took 0 bases from V and 1 from J, leaving 7 bases between them.

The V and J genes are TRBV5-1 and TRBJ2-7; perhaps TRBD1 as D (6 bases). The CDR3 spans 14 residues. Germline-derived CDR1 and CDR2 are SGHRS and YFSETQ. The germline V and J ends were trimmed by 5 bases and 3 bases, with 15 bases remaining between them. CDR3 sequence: CASRGPGAHYEQYF. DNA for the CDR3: TGCGCCAGCAGGGGCCCAGGGGCTCACTACGAGCAGTACTTC.

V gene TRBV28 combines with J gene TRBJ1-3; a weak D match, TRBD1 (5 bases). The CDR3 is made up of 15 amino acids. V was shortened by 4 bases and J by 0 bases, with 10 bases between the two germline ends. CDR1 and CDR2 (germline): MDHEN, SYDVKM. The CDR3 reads CASSSGGSSGNTIYF. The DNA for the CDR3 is TGTGCCAGCAGTTCCGGGGGGAGCTCTGGAAACACCATATATTTT.

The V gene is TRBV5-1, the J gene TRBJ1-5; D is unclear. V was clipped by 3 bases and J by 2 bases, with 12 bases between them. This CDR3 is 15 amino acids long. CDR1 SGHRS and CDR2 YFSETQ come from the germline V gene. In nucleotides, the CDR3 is TGCGCCAGCAGCTGGGTCCCGGGTGGCAATCAGCCCCAGCATTTT. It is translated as CASSWVPGGNQPQHF.

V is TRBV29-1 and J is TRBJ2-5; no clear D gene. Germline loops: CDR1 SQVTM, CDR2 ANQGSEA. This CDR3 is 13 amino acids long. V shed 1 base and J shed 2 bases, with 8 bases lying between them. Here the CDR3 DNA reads TGCAGCGTTGAAGCTGCCGGACAAGAGACCCAGTACTTC. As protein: CSVEAAGQETQYF.

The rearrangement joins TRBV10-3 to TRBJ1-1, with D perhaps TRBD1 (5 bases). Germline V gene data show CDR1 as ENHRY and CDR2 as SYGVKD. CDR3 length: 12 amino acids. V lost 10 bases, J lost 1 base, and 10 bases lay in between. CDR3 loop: CATRGTNTEAFF. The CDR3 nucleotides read TGTGCCACCCGGGGGACGAACACTGAAGCTTTCTTT.

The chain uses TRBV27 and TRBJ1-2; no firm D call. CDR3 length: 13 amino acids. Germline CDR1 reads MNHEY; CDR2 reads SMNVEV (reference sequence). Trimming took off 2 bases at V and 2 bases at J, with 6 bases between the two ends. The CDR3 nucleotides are TGTGCCAGCAGTTTAACACGGAACTATGGCTACACCTTC. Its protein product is CASSLTRNYGYTF.

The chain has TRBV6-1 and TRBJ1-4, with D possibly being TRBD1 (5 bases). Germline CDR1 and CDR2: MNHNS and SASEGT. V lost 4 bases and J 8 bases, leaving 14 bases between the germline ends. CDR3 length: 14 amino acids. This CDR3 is CASSAGGGVEKLFF. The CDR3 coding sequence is TGTGCCAGCAGTGCGGGGGGAGGGGTCGAAAAACTGTTTTTT.

The CDR3 spells CASSGSRDYIYEQYF. DNA for the CDR3: TGTGCCAGCAGTGGAAGCCGGGACTACATCTACGAGCAGTACTTC. The rearrangement links TRBV6-1 to TRBJ2-7, with 7 bases fitting TRBD2. Looked up from germline, CDR1 is MNHNS and CDR2 is SASEGT. Trimming cost V 4 bases and J 3 bases; bases outside gene matches: 9. CDR3 length: 15 residues.

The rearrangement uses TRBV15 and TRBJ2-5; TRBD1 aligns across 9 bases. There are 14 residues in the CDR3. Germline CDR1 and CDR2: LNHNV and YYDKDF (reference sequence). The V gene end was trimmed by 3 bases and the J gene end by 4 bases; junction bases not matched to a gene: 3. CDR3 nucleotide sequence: TGTGCCACCAGCAGGGGACAGGGAGGAGAGACCCAGTACTTC. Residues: CATSRGQGGETQYF.

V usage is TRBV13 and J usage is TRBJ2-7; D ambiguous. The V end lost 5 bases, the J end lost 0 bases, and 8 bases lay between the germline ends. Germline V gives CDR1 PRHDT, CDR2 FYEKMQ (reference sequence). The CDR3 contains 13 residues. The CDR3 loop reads CASSPHSSYEQYF. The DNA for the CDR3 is TGTGCCAGCAGCCCCCATAGCTCCTACGAGCAGTACTTC.

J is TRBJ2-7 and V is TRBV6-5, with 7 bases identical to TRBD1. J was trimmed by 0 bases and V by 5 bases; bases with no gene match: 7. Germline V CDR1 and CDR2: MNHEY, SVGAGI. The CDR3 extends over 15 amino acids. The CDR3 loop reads CASSPTGASSYEQYF. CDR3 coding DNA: TGTGCCAGCAGTCCAACAGGGGCGAGCTCCTACGAGCAGTACTTC.

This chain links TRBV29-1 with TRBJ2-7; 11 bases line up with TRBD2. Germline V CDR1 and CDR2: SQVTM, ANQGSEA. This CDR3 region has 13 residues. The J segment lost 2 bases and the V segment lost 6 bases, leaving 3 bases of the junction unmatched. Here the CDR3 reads CSVTTSGAYEQYF. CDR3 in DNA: TGCAGCGTGACGACTAGCGGGGCCTACGAGCAGTACTTC.

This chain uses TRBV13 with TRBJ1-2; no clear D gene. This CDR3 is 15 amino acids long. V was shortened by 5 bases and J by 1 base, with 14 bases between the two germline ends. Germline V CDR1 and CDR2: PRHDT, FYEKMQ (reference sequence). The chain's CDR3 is CASSIGPKYNYGYTF. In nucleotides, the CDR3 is TGTGCCAGCAGCATCGGCCCTAAATATAACTATGGCTACACCTTC.